A single sample is the source of the 10 T cell receptor beta chains below, sequenced in a study of Graves' ophthalmopathy and Graves' hyperthyroidism. Amplification of TCR beta CDR3 regions used RNA transcripts. Amplification began with first-round RT-PCR using HTBI primers, then second-round multiplex PCR was performed. TCRdb re-called the multiplex PCR reads through MiXCR, storing one row per CDR3 protein. Among roughly 380,000 distinct CDR3 sequences listed, 15% were seen once. What was sequenced was peripheral blood. The receptors were gathered from a woman under 30 with stable Graves' hyperthyroidism.

This clonotype was counted at least ten times. The J gene is TRBJ1-1, the V gene TRBV6-5, with 7 bases fitting TRBD1. CDR3 length: 15 amino acids. The V segment lost 0 bases and the J segment 6 bases; nucleotides outside the gene matches: 7. From germline, CDR1 is MNHEY and CDR2 SVGAGI. CDR3 sequence (DNA): TGTGCCAGCAGTTACTCAATATACAGGGGCGCTGAAGCTTTCTTT. Translated: CASSYSIYRGAEAFF.

This clonotype has a count of ten or more. CDR3 in DNA: TGTGCCAGCAGCAACCACCACGCAGGGGATTATAGCAATCAGCCCCAGCATTTT. This codes for CASSNHHAGDYSNQPQHF. This chain uses TRBV12-3 or TRBV12-4 with TRBJ1-5, with D perhaps TRBD1 (6 bases). V lost 6 bases to trimming and J lost 0 bases, with 21 bases between them. This CDR3 has 18 amino acids.

The chain employs TRBV4-1 and TRBJ1-1; weak D call: TRBD1 (6 bases). CDR1 is MGHRA, CDR2 YSYEKL, per germline. The CDR3 runs to 18 residues. V gave up 0 bases and J gave up 0 bases, with 17 bases separating them. CDR3 sequence reads: CASSQDINWGAMNTEAFF. CDR3 in DNA: TGCGCCAGCAGCCAAGACATTAACTGGGGGGCAATGAACACTGAAGCTTTCTTT.

This clonotype was counted ten times or more. The V gene is TRBV4-2, the J gene TRBJ2-7; 7 nucleotides align to TRBD2. The CDR3 is 13 amino acids. Per the germline V gene, CDR1 is LGHNA and CDR2 is YNFKEQ. V was pared by 4 bases and J by 6 bases, with 6 bases of the junction left unmatched. CDR3 bases: TGTGCCAGCAGCCCCCAGACTAGCTTCGAGCAGTACTTC. Amino acid sequence: CASSPQTSFEQYF.

This clonotype came up many times. This chain connects TRBV29-1 to TRBJ2-5; 8 bases agree with TRBD2. This CDR3 is 11 amino acids long. In germline, CDR1 is SQVTM, CDR2 ANQGSEA. With 6 bases clipped from V and 5 bases from J, the junction kept 2 bases outside the gene matches. The CDR3 sequence is CSVERGETQYF. The CDR3 region has the DNA TGCAGCGTGGAGCGGGGGGAGACCCAGTACTTC.

This clonotype was found a few times. The rearrangement joins TRBV18 to TRBJ1-1; TRBD1 might be the D (5 bases). In germline, CDR1 is KGHSH, CDR2 LQKENI. CDR3 length: 14 amino acids. The V end lost 3 bases, the J end lost 9 bases, and 17 bases lay between the germline ends. The CDR3 is CASSPGGGLTKAFF. The DNA of the CDR3 is TGTGCCAGCTCACCCGGTGGGGGACTTACAAAAGCTTTCTTT. Full variable domain (outside the CDR3, taken from reference TRBV18 and TRBJ1-1): NAGVMQNPRHLVRRRGQEARLRCSPMKGHSHVYWYRQLPEEGLKFMVYLQKENIIDESGMPKERFSAEFPKEGPSILRIQQVVRGDSAAYFCASSPGGGLTKAFFGQGTRLTVV.

Of note for this clonotype: A read error may explain this, as a much larger clone is one base away. The chain joins TRBV15 to TRBJ2-2; a possible D gene is TRBD2 (5 bases). The CDR3 consists of 15 residues. Germline lookup yields CDR1 LNHNV and CDR2 YYDKDF (reference sequence). The CDR3 loop is CATSRDRANTGELCF. CDR3 nucleotide sequence: TGTGCCACCAGCAGAGATCGCGCGAACACCGGGGAGCTGTGTTTT.

The sample holds many counts of this clonotype. V usage is TRBV14 and J usage is TRBJ1-2; D is ambiguous. Germline V lookup: CDR1 SGHDN, CDR2 FVKESK. The germline V and J ends were trimmed by 2 bases and 1 base, with 5 bases remaining between them. CDR3 size: 13 residues. Written as DNA, the CDR3 is TGTGCCAGCAGCCAATGGGGTAACTATGGCTACACCTTC. Translating gives CASSQWGNYGYTF. The whole variable domain, remainder taken from reference TRBV14 and TRBJ1-2, is EAGVTQFPSHSVIEKGQTVTLRCDPISGHDNLYWYRRVMGKEIKFLLHFVKESKQDESGMPNNRFLAERTGGTYSTLKVQPAELEDSGVYFCASSQWGNYGYTFGSGTRLTVV.

This clonotype was counted many times. The chain couples TRBV6-2 or TRBV6-3 to TRBJ1-5; 7 bases agree with TRBD1. CDR1 is MNHEY, CDR2 SVGEGT, per germline. With V trimmed by 4 bases and J by 0 bases, 12 bases remained unmatched. This CDR3 region has 18 residues. CDR3 in DNA: TGTGCCAGCAGTTTCCGACAAGGGACAGTTTATAGCAATCAGCCCCAGCATTTT. It yields the protein CASSFRQGTVYSNQPQHF.

This chain connects TRBV12-3 or TRBV12-4 to TRBJ2-5; D might be TRBD1 (6 bases). The CDR3 spans 13 residues. Trimming pared 6 bases from V and 2 bases from J, leaving 10 bases between. CDR3 coding DNA: TGTGCCAGCAGCAACAGGGATCAAGAGACCCAGTACTTC. This gives the protein CASSNRDQETQYF.